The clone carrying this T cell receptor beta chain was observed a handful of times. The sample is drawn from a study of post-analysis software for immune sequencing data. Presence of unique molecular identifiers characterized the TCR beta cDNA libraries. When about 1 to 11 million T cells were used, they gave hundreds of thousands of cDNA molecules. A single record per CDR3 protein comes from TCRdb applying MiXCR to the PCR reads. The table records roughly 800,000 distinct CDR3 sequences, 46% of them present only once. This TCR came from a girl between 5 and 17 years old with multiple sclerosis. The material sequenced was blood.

CDR3 coding DNA: TGCAGTGTGAGGCGACGTCTCCTTGACGAGCAGTACTTC. It codes for CSVRRRLLDEQYF. The chain recombines TRBV20-1 with TRBJ2-7, with D unclear. With 7 bases removed from V and 5 bases from J, the gap between germline ends came to 18 bases. The CDR3 runs 13 residues. Germline V gene lookup returns CDR1 DFQATT and CDR2 SNEGSKA (reference sequence).